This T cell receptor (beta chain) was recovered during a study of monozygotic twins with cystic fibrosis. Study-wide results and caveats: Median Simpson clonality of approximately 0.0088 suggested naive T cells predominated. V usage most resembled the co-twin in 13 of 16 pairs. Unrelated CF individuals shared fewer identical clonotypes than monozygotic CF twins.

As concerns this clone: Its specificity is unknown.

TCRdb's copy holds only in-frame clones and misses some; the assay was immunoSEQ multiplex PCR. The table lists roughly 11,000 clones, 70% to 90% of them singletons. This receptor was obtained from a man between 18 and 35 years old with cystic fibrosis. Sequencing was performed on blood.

This CDR3 reads CASRGLAGPTDTQYF. The CDR3 DNA reads TGTGCCAGCAGGGGACTAGCGGGGCCCACAGATACGCAGTATTTT. This chain uses TRBV6-5 with TRBJ2-3; 13 bases align to TRBD2. Germline trimming cut 6 bases from V and 2 bases from J; bases unmatched to any gene: 2. The CDR3 runs 15 residues. The germline gives CDR1 MNHEY, CDR2 SVGAGI.